Sequencing of this T cell receptor (beta chain) was carried out in a study of T cell responses to AZD1222 COVID-19 vaccine. Study information: Analyses pooled second doses at about 4 or about 12 weeks.

In this sample, this clone turned up a few times. Antigen: not known. Study conclusions and caveats: Clonal diversity may have been underestimated, and the donors were mostly white British, with more females than males.

Clones were sequenced by immunoSEQ multiplex PCR, and TCRdb holds only the in-frame ones, with some missing. The sample carries 80,000 to 100,000 clones, approximately 86% recorded once. Germline CDR1 MNHEY, CDR2 SMNVEV (reference sequence). CDR3 size: 15 residues. Trimming removed 4 bases at V and 7 bases at J, with 19 bases between. The J gene is TRBJ1-2, the V gene TRBV27; no clear D. Sample: peripheral blood, taken on day 0 of AZD1222 vaccination. The source of this sequence is an adult in good health. The CDR3 nucleotides are TGTGCCAGCAGTTCCCTAGGCAGCGGGCTGGTTGGCTACACCTTC. It yields the protein CASSSLGSGLVGYTF.